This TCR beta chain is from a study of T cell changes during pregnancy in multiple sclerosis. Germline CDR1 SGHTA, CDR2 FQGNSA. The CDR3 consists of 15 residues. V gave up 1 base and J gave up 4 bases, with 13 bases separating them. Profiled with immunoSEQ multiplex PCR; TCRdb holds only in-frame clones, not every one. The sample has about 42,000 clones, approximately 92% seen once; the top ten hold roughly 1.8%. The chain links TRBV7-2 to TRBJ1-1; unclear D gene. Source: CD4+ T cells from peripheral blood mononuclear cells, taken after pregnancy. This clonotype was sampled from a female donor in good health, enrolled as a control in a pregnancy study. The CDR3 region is CASSLVGSKTTEAFF. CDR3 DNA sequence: TGTGCCAGCAGCTTAGTGGGCAGCAAGACCACTGAAGCTTTCTTT. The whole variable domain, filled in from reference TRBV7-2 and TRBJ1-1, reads GAGVSQSPSNKVTEKGKDVELRCDPISGHTALYWYRQSLGQGLEFLIYFQGNSAPDKSGLPSDRFSAERTGGSVSTLTIQRTQQEDSAVYLCASSLVGSKTTEAFFGQGTRLTVV.